The 32 T cell receptor beta chains in this list originate from one sample, sequenced in a study of metastatic and nonmetastatic thyroid tumors. Via MiXCR, TCRdb re-called the PCR reads. The data show about 33,000 clones, 10% to 12% seen once. Thyroid surgery was performed in patients who had received no treatment beforehand. The specimen was blood. The receptors originated from a female donor with papillary thyroid cancer or a benign thyroid nodule (not recorded which). Some clones in this sample may be carry-over from other donors' samples.

In its sample, this clone was seen a few times. This CDR3 is CASSYPWGTGELFF. CDR3 nucleotide sequence: TGTGCCAGCAGTTACCCATGGGGGACCGGGGAGCTGTTTTTT. The chain combines TRBV6-2 or TRBV6-3 with TRBJ2-2, with D tentatively TRBD1 or TRBD2 (5 bases each). The CDR3 runs to 14 residues. V lost 2 bases and J lost 5, with 9 bases in between. Looked up from germline, CDR1 is MNHEY and CDR2 is SVGEGT.

This clone was observed many times. The chain is built from TRBV29-1 and TRBJ1-2; 7 bases are shared with TRBD1. Germline V gene sequence: CDR1 SQVTM, CDR2 ANQGSEA. The V gene end was trimmed by 6 bases and the J gene end by 2 bases; junction bases not matched to a gene: 9. The length of the CDR3 is 14 residues. CDR3 protein: CSVPGEGANYGYTF. The CDR3 coding sequence is TGCAGCGTACCAGGGGAGGGGGCAAACTATGGCTACACCTTC.

This clone was counted at least ten times. The rearrangement uses TRBV4-3 and TRBJ2-1; D gene unclear. The CDR3 runs 13 residues. Germline assignment: CDR1 LGHNA and CDR2 YSLEER. V lost 0 bases, J lost 7 bases, and 7 bases lay in between. CDR3 loop: CASSQDYENEQFF. Here the CDR3 DNA reads TGCGCCAGCAGCCAAGATTACGAAAATGAGCAGTTCTTC.

This clone was seen many times. CDR3 in DNA: TGCGCCAGCAGCCTATCCCTAGCGGGGAGCACAGATACGCAGTATTTT. It specifies CASSLSLAGSTDTQYF. The chain employs TRBV5-1 and TRBJ2-3, with 9 bases that match TRBD2. The CDR3 is 16 amino acids. Germline V CDR1 and CDR2: SGHRS, YFSETQ. V shed 4 bases, J shed 0 bases, and the junction held 6 bases outside the gene matches.

Ten or more counts support this clone. The chain uses TRBV7-2 and TRBJ2-7, with D possibly being TRBD2 (6 bases). Germline V gives CDR1 SGHTA, CDR2 FQGNSA. The CDR3 covers 15 residues. Trimming cost V 5 bases and J 4 bases, with 18 bases left between them. The CDR3 bases are TGTGCCAGCAGCCTGGGTACCGGGGGACCGTACGAGCAGTACTTC. It is translated as CASSLGTGGPYEQYF.

This clone was picked up a small number of times. The chain has TRBV6-1 and TRBJ1-6; D gene uncertain. This CDR3 region has 16 residues. Trimming cost V 1 base and J 7 bases, with 14 bases left between them. Per germline, CDR1 MNHNS and CDR2 SASEGT. CDR3: CASSEDPLGGNSPLHF. The CDR3 DNA is TGTGCCAGCAGTGAAGATCCTCTGGGAGGAAATTCACCCCTCCACTTT.

The table lists this clone with many counts. This rearrangement joins TRBV5-5 to TRBJ1-4, with D unclear. Germline CDR1 reads SGHKS; CDR2 reads YYEKEE (reference sequence). The V gene lost 4 bases and the J gene lost 0 bases, with 10 bases spanning the gap. The CDR3 sequence is 15 residues long. The CDR3, as DNA: TGTGCCAGCAGCCCCCGGGATCCAACTAATGAAAAACTGTTTTTT. This codes for CASSPRDPTNEKLFF.

In its sample, this clone was seen many times. This chain joins TRBV9 and TRBJ2-3; D unclear. V lost 6 bases and J 2 bases, leaving 13 bases between the germline ends. The CDR3 runs to 14 residues. Germline lookup yields CDR1 SGDLS and CDR2 YYNGEE. The CDR3 region has the DNA TGTGCCAGCACGACGGGCGGAGACACAGATACGCAGTATTTT. This translates into CASTTGGDTDTQYF.

This clone was detected ten times or more. This CDR3 reads CASSYELVGAYNEQFF. The CDR3 DNA reads as TGTGCCAGCAGTTACGAACTAGTAGGAGCCTACAATGAGCAGTTCTTC. The chain employs TRBV6-5 and TRBJ2-1, with D maybe TRBD2 (5 bases). Between the trimmed V and J ends, which lost 2 bases and 2 bases, there was a span of 13 bases. CDR1 is MNHEY and CDR2 is SVGAGI in the germline V gene. The CDR3 has 16 amino acids.

The genes are TRBV27 and TRBJ2-2; tentative D call: TRBD1 (6 bases). Germline CDR1 MNHEY, CDR2 SMNVEV (reference sequence). The CDR3 loop spans 13 amino acids. V lost 3 bases to trimming and J lost 5 bases, with 7 bases between them. The CDR3 reads CASSFTGTGELFF. CDR3 bases: TGTGCCAGCAGTTTTACAGGGACCGGGGAGCTGTTTTTT.

This clone was counted at least ten times. One end of the junction varies from germline; a read error may be responsible. The rearrangement joins TRBV7-2 to TRBJ1-1, with TRBD1 as a possible D gene (6 bases). Germline V gene sequence: CDR1 SGHTA, CDR2 FQGNSA. The CDR3 totals 15 residues. The CDR3 nucleotides read TGTGCCAGCAGCTTGTCCGGGACACTGAACGCTGAAGCTTTCTTT. Translated, it gives CASSLSGTLNAEAFF.

This clone was observed at least ten times. V gene TRBV12-3 or TRBV12-4 combines with J gene TRBJ2-7; TRBD2 is a possible D gene (5 bases). CDR3 length equals 12 residues. Trimming stripped 6 bases from V and 5 bases from J, with 11 bases between. CDR3 DNA sequence: TGTGCCAGCAGAACCTTCGGGGACGAGCAGTACTTC. It translates to CASRTFGDEQYF.

This clone occurred many times. This chain joins TRBV4-3 and TRBJ2-7, with D perhaps TRBD1 (6 bases). Germline V gives CDR1 LGHNA, CDR2 YSLEER. Trimming pared 0 bases from V and 7 bases from J, leaving 7 bases between. The CDR3 is made up of 12 amino acids. The CDR3 coding sequence is TGCGCCAGCAGCCAAGATCAGGGGGAGCAGTACTTC. Protein sequence: CASSQDQGEQYF.

The sample holds many counts of this clone. V usage is TRBV6-2 or TRBV6-3 and J usage is TRBJ2-7; D remains ambiguous. Germline lookup yields CDR1 MNHEY and CDR2 SVGEGT. The length of the CDR3 is 14 residues. The germline V and J ends were trimmed by 0 bases and 3 bases, with 9 bases remaining between them. CDR3 loop: CASSYSTPIYEQYF. As DNA, the CDR3 is TGTGCCAGCAGTTACTCCACCCCCATCTACGAGCAGTACTTC.

The table lists this clone with many counts. The chain has TRBV7-2 and TRBJ1-1; D is unclear. CDR3 length equals 13 residues. Trimming took off 5 bases at V and 7 bases at J, with 14 bases between the two ends. CDR1 is SGHTA, CDR2 FQGNSA, per germline. For the CDR3, the DNA is TGTGCCAGCAGCCCGGAATGGCGGAATGAAGCTTTCTTT. Translating gives CASSPEWRNEAFF. Together with reference TRBV7-2 and TRBJ1-1, the CDR3 gives the full variable domain: GAGVSQSPSNKVTEKGKDVELRCDPISGHTALYWYRQSLGQGLEFLIYFQGNSAPDKSGLPSDRFSAERTGGSVSTLTIQRTQQEDSAVYLCASSPEWRNEAFFGQGTRLTVV.

This clone was recorded many times. V usage is TRBV20-1 and J usage is TRBJ1-2, with 9 bases that match TRBD1. With 1 base clipped from V and 5 bases from J, the junction kept 11 bases outside the gene matches. Germline V gene lookup returns CDR1 DFQATT and CDR2 SNEGSKA (reference sequence). The CDR3 is 16 residues long. The CDR3 protein is CSARAPSQGAKYGYTF. The CDR3 region has the DNA TGCAGTGCTAGAGCCCCATCACAGGGGGCGAAGTATGGCTACACCTTC.

This clone was seen ten or more times. The chain's CDR3 is CASAGTIQETQYF. In DNA, the CDR3 is TGTGCCAGCGCGGGGACTATCCAAGAGACCCAGTACTTC. The chain combines TRBV11-3 with TRBJ2-5; 7 positions match TRBD2. Germline V CDR1 and CDR2: SGHNT, YENEEA. The CDR3 is 13 amino acids. V lost 8 bases, J lost 1 base, and 4 bases stayed unmatched.

This clone was observed at least ten times. The chain links TRBV4-3 to TRBJ2-1; tentatively, D is TRBD1 (7 bases). The V gene lost 3 bases and the J gene lost 2 bases, with 17 bases spanning the gap. Per the germline V gene, CDR1 is LGHNA and CDR2 is YSLEER. There are 17 residues in the CDR3. CDR3 residues: CASSHPLSGGTYNEQFF. The CDR3 DNA reads as TGCGCCAGCAGCCATCCTCTCTCAGGGGGGACCTACAATGAGCAGTTCTTC.

This clone is termed medium-sized. The J gene is TRBJ2-7, the V gene TRBV12-3 or TRBV12-4, with 7 bases that match TRBD2. This CDR3 region has 14 residues. V shed 7 bases and J 7 bases; nucleotides not matched to a gene: 13. The CDR3 DNA is TGTGCCAGCACCTCCAGCGGGGTGATAGGAGAGCAGTACTTC. Encoded protein: CASTSSGVIGEQYF.

This clone was seen at least ten times. The chain employs TRBV20-1 and TRBJ2-5; tentative D call: TRBD2 (6 bases). V lost 0 bases and J 1 base, leaving 12 bases between the germline ends. The CDR3 is 15 amino acids. Germline loops: CDR1 DFQATT, CDR2 SNEGSKA (reference sequence). CDR3 in amino acids: CSARDGVAAQETQYF. For the CDR3, the DNA is TGCAGTGCTAGAGATGGGGTAGCGGCCCAAGAGACCCAGTACTTC.

The rearrangement uses TRBV7-3 and TRBJ2-7, with D possibly called TRBD1 or TRBD2 (6 bases each). Germline CDR1 reads SGHTA; CDR2 reads FQGTGA. The CDR3 runs to 16 residues. Trimming took off 2 bases at V and 5 bases at J, with 19 bases between the two ends. The CDR3 sequence is CASSLFGGAGRDEQYF. DNA for the CDR3: TGTGCCAGCAGCTTATTCGGGGGCGCGGGTAGGGACGAGCAGTACTTC.

This chain joins TRBV5-1 and TRBJ2-1; 8 bases fit TRBD1. CDR1 is SGHRS and CDR2 is YFSETQ in the germline V gene. This CDR3 comprises 15 residues. V lost 4 bases and J lost 7; bases outside the gene matches: 10. CDR3 in DNA: TGCGCCAGCAGCCCGTGGACAGGGTTGGGGAATGAGCAGTTCTTC. It codes for CASSPWTGLGNEQFF.

The rearrangement joins TRBV7-9 to TRBJ1-2; D gene ambiguous. Trimming removed 2 bases at V and 1 base at J, with 11 bases between. The germline gives CDR1 SEHNR, CDR2 FQNEAQ (reference sequence). CDR3 length equals 15 residues. CDR3 sequence: CASSLLLEGNYGYTF. The CDR3 DNA reads TGTGCCAGCAGCTTACTTCTCGAGGGTAACTATGGCTACACCTTC.

This clone appeared many times. The V gene is TRBV6-2 or TRBV6-3, the J gene TRBJ2-3; the D call may be TRBD1 or TRBD2 (5 bases each). The CDR3 has 15 amino acids. Germline values: CDR1 MNHEY, CDR2 SVGEGT. V lost 5 bases to trimming and J lost 2 bases, with 14 bases between them. The CDR3 loop reads CASSDGADFTDTQYF. CDR3 coding DNA: TGTGCCAGCAGTGACGGGGCTGACTTCACAGATACGCAGTATTTT.

This clone has ten or more counts. This rearrangement joins TRBV5-7 to TRBJ1-5; possibly TRBD1 for D (6 bases). TRBV5-7 is placed among ORFs of uncertain function. Trimming left V 4 bases short and J 9 bases short, with 20 bases between. This CDR3 has 15 amino acids. CDR3 region: CASSPGTKKGGPQHF. Written as DNA, the CDR3 is TGTGCCAGCAGCCCCGGGACAAAAAAAGGGGGGCCCCAGCATTTT.

There are many counts of this clone. This chain connects TRBV28 to TRBJ2-1; D uncertain. V was clipped by 3 bases and J by 3 bases, with 12 bases between them. The CDR3 runs to 15 residues. The germline V gene has CDR1 MDHEN and CDR2 SYDVKM. CDR3 DNA sequence: TGTGCCAGCAGTTTCTCTTACGGAAACTACAATGAGCAGTTCTTC. Translation: CASSFSYGNYNEQFF.

This clone was detected a few times. The rearrangement joins TRBV29-1 to TRBJ2-2, with D perhaps TRBD2 (6 bases). CDR1 and CDR2 from the germline V gene are SQVTM and ANQGSEA. CDR3 length: 13 residues. Trimming left V 3 bases short and J 7 bases short, with 12 bases between. CDR3 amino acids: CSVDKGGIGELFF. CDR3 sequence (DNA): TGCAGCGTTGATAAGGGAGGTATCGGGGAGCTGTTTTTT.

In its sample, this clone was seen many times. The chain links TRBV2 to TRBJ1-3; D not certain. The CDR3 has 14 amino acids. The ends were cut back, 8 bases at V and 2 bases at J, with 13 bases in the middle. Germline-derived CDR1 and CDR2 are SNHLY and FYNNEI. CDR3 DNA sequence: TGTGCCAGCCGCGAGGGAGGCACTGGAAACACCATATATTTT. Amino acid sequence: CASREGGTGNTIYF.

The table lists this clone with many counts. This chain links TRBV19 with TRBJ2-7; TRBD1 aligns across 8 bases. The CDR3 is 14 residues long. CDR1 is LNHDA and CDR2 is SQIVND in the germline V gene (reference sequence). Germline trimming cut 4 bases from V and 0 bases from J; bases unmatched to any gene: 2. The CDR3 loop is CASSRQGSSYEQYF. The CDR3 DNA sequence: TGTGCCAGTAGTAGACAGGGGAGCTCCTACGAGCAGTACTTC.

In the case of this clone: At one boundary the junction diverges from the germline segment, which might be a read error. V gene TRBV2 combines with J gene TRBJ2-7; 10 bases map to TRBD2. Germline loops: CDR1 SNHLY, CDR2 FYNNEI. CDR3 length: 14 residues. The CDR3: CSSSLAGAMYEQYF. CDR3 bases: TGTTCCAGCAGTCTAGCGGGGGCTATGTACGAGCAGTACTTC.

This clone was seen at least ten times. The chain links TRBV12-3 or TRBV12-4 to TRBJ1-6; D ambiguous. Trimming took off 3 bases at V and 4 bases at J, with 10 bases between the two ends. The CDR3 loop spans 15 amino acids. CDR3 nucleotides: TGTGCCAGCAGTTTCGCAGGCACTTATAATTCACCCCTCCACTTT. This sequence encodes CASSFAGTYNSPLHF.

Many counts were recorded for this clone. The chain combines TRBV3-1 with TRBJ1-1, with 7 bases that match TRBD1. The V and J ends lost 1 base and 4 bases, in that order; junction bases with no gene match: 12. This CDR3 is built from 17 residues. From germline, CDR1 is LGHDT and CDR2 YNNKEL (reference sequence). CDR3 DNA sequence: TGTGCCAGCAGCCAAGGTGACAGGGCCCGATTGACCACTGAAGCTTTCTTT. This sequence encodes CASSQGDRARLTTEAFF. The full variable domain, in which reference TRBV3-1 and TRBJ1-1 provide the parts outside the CDR3, is DTAVSQTPKYLVTQMGNDKSIKCEQNLGHDTMYWYKQDSKKFLKIMFSYNNKELIINETVPNRFSPKSPDKAHLNLHINSLELGDSAVYFCASSQGDRARLTTEAFFGQGTRLTVV.